Presented here are 9 T cell receptor beta chains from one specimen sequenced in a study of metastatic and nonmetastatic thyroid tumors. Among the patients, none had received any treatment before thyroid surgery. TCRdb called clones again from the PCR reads with MiXCR. There are 15,000 to 20,000 clones in the sample; 15% to 17% occur only once, and 17% lies in the top ten. Sequencing input: blood. The receptors originated from a female donor with papillary thyroid cancer or a benign thyroid nodule (not recorded which). Some clones in this sample may be carry-over from other donors' samples.

By sample fraction, this clone is medium-sized. This chain links TRBV10-3 with TRBJ2-7, with a weak D call TRBD1 (6 bases). The V gene lost 4 bases and the J gene lost 0 bases, with 19 bases spanning the gap. Germline assignment: CDR1 ENHRY and CDR2 SYGVKD. The CDR3 has 17 amino acids. The CDR3 loop is CAISASSARGSSYEQYF. CDR3 coding DNA: TGTGCCATCAGTGCGTCTTCTGCGAGGGGGAGCTCCTACGAGCAGTACTTC.

This clone was seen at least ten times. This sequence joins TRBV19 and TRBJ2-5; 7 bases agree with TRBD1. V was clipped by 6 bases and J by 7 bases; unmatched bases: 11. CDR1 is LNHDA, CDR2 SQIVND, per germline (reference sequence). This CDR3 region has 14 residues. The CDR3 nucleotides are TGTGCCAGTAGCCTTCCTTACAGGGGTGGGACCCAGTACTTC. It encodes CASSLPYRGGTQYF.

By frequency in the sample, this clone is medium-sized. This chain joins TRBV5-1 and TRBJ1-2, with TRBD1 as a possible D gene (5 bases). Germline-derived CDR1 and CDR2 are SGHRS and YFSETQ. Trimming stripped 0 bases from V and 5 bases from J, with 5 bases between. This CDR3 region has 12 residues. In nucleotides, the CDR3 is TGCGCCAGCAGCTTGGAGGGGTATGGCTACACCTTC. Its protein product is CASSLEGYGYTF.

This clone has at least ten counts. The chain carries TRBV19 and TRBJ1-4; D not resolved. CDR1 is LNHDA and CDR2 is SQIVND in the germline V gene (reference sequence). V lost 9 bases and J lost 0, with 11 bases in between. The CDR3 has 14 residues. The CDR3 coding sequence is TGTGCCAGCAACACAAGAGCAACTAATGAAAAACTGTTTTTT. Protein: CASNTRATNEKLFF.

This clone is deemed medium-sized. This chain uses TRBV12-3 or TRBV12-4 with TRBJ2-7; 9 bases map to TRBD1. V was clipped by 5 bases and J by 2 bases; unmatched bases: 4. The CDR3 is 14 amino acids. This chain's CDR3 is CASSMGQGTYEQYF. For the CDR3, the DNA is TGTGCCAGCAGTATGGGACAGGGTACCTACGAGCAGTACTTC.

Of note for this clone: A much more abundant neighbour one base away suggests this may be a read error. The rearrangement uses TRBV18 and TRBJ2-1; D gene uncertain. The CDR3 covers 16 residues. V dropped 3 bases and J dropped 0 bases, with 12 bases sitting between them. Germline V CDR1 and CDR2: KGHSH, LQKENI. CDR3 nucleotide sequence: TGTGCCAGCTCACCCCGGCCACACAGCTCCTACAATGAGCAGTTCTTC. It is translated as CASSPRPHSSYNEQFF.

Ten or more counts support this clone. The CDR3 loop reads CASSPPSGGVKLSAFF. CDR3 DNA: TGTGCCAGCAGCCCCCCGAGTGGAGGGGTTAAATTATCGGCTTTCTTT. The rearrangement uses TRBV11-1 and TRBJ1-1; TRBD1 is a possible D gene (5 bases). Germline V gene data show CDR1 as SGHAT and CDR2 as FQDESV (reference sequence). Trimming took off 5 bases at V and 11 bases at J, with 27 bases between the two ends. This CDR3 is 16 amino acids long.

The sample holds one count of this clone. V is TRBV5-1 and J is TRBJ1-2, with 9 bases matching TRBD1. This CDR3 comprises 13 residues. The germline V gene has CDR1 SGHRS and CDR2 YFSETQ. Losses at the gene ends were 0 bases for V and 12 bases for J; bases not matched to a gene: 6. The CDR3 DNA sequence: TGCGCCAGCAGCTTGGACACAGGGGGCGTCGACACCTTC. Its translation is CASSLDTGGVDTF.

This clone is medium-sized within its sample. This chain connects TRBV28 to TRBJ1-2; possible D gene TRBD1, 5 bases. Germline lookup yields CDR1 MDHEN and CDR2 SYDVKM. The ends were cut back, 7 bases at V and 5 bases at J, with 23 bases in the middle. The length of the CDR3 is 16 residues. CDR3 sequence (DNA): TGTGCCAGCATGACCTATAGACTGGGGGATCGGTATGGCTACACCTTC. It encodes CASMTYRLGDRYGYTF.